Many counts were recorded for the clone carrying this T cell receptor beta chain. Its antigen is currently unknown. The sample belongs to a study of CD8 T cells in ankylosing spondylitis. Study-wide points: Relatively scarce in peripheral blood, disease-linked clones were CD8+. In ankylosing spondylitis patients, matched synovial fluid reportedly showed significant enrichment of disease-linked clones. Among TCR beta sequences, a motif of eight highly homologous variants appeared characteristic of ankylosing spondylitis blood.

Using quantitative 5'-RACE with molecular barcodes, the authors made TCR beta libraries. From the 5' RACE reads, TCRdb called clonotypes with MiXCR, one entry per CDR3 protein. In the table there are some 220,000 distinct CDR3 sequences, 8% to 9% of which are singletons. The CDR3 sequence is 16 residues long. V was trimmed by 6 bases and J by 0 bases, leaving 17 bases between them. In germline, CDR1 is MNHEY, CDR2 SVGAGI. This chain uses TRBV6-5 with TRBJ1-1; D gene ambiguous. Sequenced sample: blood, either unsorted or a sorted T cell fraction (not recorded which). This TCR was sampled from a female donor with ankylosing spondylitis or in good health (not recorded which). The CDR3 nucleotides read TGTGCCAGCAGCTATGGGGTTATCACCTTGAACACTGAAGCTTTCTTT. It specifies CASSYGVITLNTEAFF.